Described below is a single TCR beta chain sequence and its context. This CDR3 comprises 16 residues. The germline gives CDR1 SGHAT, CDR2 FQNNGV. Trimming at V came to 2 bases and at J to 4 bases, leaving 7 bases not matched to a gene. This specimen belongs to a study of OX40 agonist ivuxolimab in advanced cancers. Overall study context: Recorded diagnoses for dose-escalation patients were hepatocellular carcinoma, melanoma, renal cell or head and neck cancer.

The assay was immunoSEQ multiplex PCR, and TCRdb's table has in-frame clones only and misses some. The sample has about 73,000 clones, about 90% seen once. V is TRBV11-2 and J is TRBJ2-1; TRBD1 matches 8 bases. This sequence was found in an adult with an advanced solid tumor such as melanoma, head and neck, liver or kidney cancer. The starting material was CD4+ or CD8+ T cells sorted from blood, obtained in a trial of the OX40 agonist ivuxolimab. The CDR3 sequence: CASSLNPRTGYNEQFF. The CDR3 region has the DNA TGTGCCAGCAGCTTAAACCCAAGGACAGGGTACAATGAGCAGTTCTTC. Full variable domain (remainder filled in from reference TRBV11-2 and TRBJ2-1): EAGVAQSPRYKIIEKRQSVAFWCNPISGHATLYWYQQILGQGPKLLIQFQNNGVVDDSQLPKDRFSAERLKGVDSTLKIQPAKLEDSAVYLCASSLNPRTGYNEQFFGPGTRLTVL.